What follows describes a single T cell receptor (beta chain). Antigen unknown. The sample is drawn from a study of regulatory T cells in long-lasting Graves disease. According to the study, TCR beta libraries were built with iRepertoire HTBI primers and CDR3-region Arm-PCR. TCRdb reprocessed the multiplex PCR reads with MiXCR, giving one entry per CDR3 protein. This table has 300,000 to 400,000 distinct CDR3 sequences, 15% to 17% appearing once. Regarding the study as a whole: The study found lower TCR diversity in persistent Graves' patients than in newly diagnosed ones.

The CDR3 totals 14 residues. Trimming cost V 4 bases and J 5 bases, with 13 bases left between them. Germline CDR1 is SGDLS and CDR2 is YYNGEE. Time point here: newly diagnosed GD, antithyroid drugs for less than 3 months. PBMC RNA was the source of the TCR library. This receptor was obtained from a female donor with Graves disease. J is TRBJ2-1 and V is TRBV9; D may be TRBD2 (5 bases). The specimen comprised peripheral blood mononuclear cells (PBMCs), sampled at new diagnosis, from a patient treated with antithyroid drugs. The CDR3 DNA sequence: TGTGCCAGCAGCACTAGGACCCTGAACAATGAGCAGTTCTTC. This sequence encodes CASSTRTLNNEQFF.